Given below is one T cell receptor beta chain in context. Germline values: CDR1 PRHDT, CDR2 FYEKMQ (reference sequence). Trimming took 5 bases from V and 5 from J; bases not matched to a gene: 8. The CDR3 runs 14 residues. This sample was taken from a study of beta chain features in type 1 diabetes. The entirety of the isolated RNA underwent reverse transcription, so expressed TCRB transcripts were sequenced. Clones were sequenced by immunoSEQ multiplex PCR, and TCRdb holds only the in-frame ones, with some missing. The sample has about 900,000 clones, roughly 15% seen once. V usage is TRBV13 and J usage is TRBJ2-5, with 7 bases lining up with TRBD2. The TCR originated in a woman younger than 30 in good health. Material for sequencing was naive CD4+ T cells from blood. The CDR3 region has the DNA TGTGCCAGCAGCCCGAGGACTAGTCGGGAGACCCAGTACTTC. Amino acid sequence: CASSPRTSRETQYF.